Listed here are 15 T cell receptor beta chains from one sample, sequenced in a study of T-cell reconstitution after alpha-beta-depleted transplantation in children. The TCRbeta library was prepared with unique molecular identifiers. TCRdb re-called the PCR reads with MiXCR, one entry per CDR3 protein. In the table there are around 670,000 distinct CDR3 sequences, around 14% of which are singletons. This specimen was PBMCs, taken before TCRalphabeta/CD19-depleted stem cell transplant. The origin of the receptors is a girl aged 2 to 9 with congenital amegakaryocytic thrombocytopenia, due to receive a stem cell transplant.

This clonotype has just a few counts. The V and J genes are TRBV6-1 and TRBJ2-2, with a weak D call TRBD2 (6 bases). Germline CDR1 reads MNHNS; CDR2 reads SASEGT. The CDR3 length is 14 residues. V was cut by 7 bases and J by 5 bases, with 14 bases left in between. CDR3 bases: TGTGCCAGCACGACTAGGAGCCTGACCGGGGAGCTGTTTTTT. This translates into CASTTRSLTGELFF.

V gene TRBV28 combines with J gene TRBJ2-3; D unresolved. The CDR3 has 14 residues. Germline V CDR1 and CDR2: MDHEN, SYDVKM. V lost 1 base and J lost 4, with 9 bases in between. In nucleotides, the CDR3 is TGTGCCAGCAGTTTATTGCAGAGGCCAGATACGCAGTATTTT. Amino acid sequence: CASSLLQRPDTQYF.

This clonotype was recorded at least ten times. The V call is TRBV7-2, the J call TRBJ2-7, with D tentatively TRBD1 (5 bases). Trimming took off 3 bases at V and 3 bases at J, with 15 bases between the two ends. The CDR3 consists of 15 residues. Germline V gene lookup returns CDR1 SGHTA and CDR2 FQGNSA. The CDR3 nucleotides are TGTGCCAGCAGCTTCCAAATGGGGCCCGACTACGAGCAGTACTTC. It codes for CASSFQMGPDYEQYF.

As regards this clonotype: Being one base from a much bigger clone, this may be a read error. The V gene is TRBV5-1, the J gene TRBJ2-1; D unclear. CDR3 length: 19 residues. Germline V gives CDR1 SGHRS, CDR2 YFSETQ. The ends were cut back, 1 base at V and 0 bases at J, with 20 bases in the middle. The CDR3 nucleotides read TGCGCCAGCAGCTTGCCCCGAAATTACGGGTCCCCCTCCTACAATGAGCAGTTCTTC. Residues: CASSLPRNYGSPSYNEQFF.

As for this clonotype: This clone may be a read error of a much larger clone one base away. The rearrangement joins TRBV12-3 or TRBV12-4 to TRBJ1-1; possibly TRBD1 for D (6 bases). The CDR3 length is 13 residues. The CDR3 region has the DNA TGTGCCATCAGTCAGGGGTTGGGGTTTGGGGCTTTCTTT. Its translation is CAISQGLGFGAFF.

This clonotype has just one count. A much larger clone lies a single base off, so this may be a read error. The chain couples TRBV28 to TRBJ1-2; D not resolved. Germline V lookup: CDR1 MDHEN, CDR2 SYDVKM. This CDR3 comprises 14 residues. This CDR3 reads CASRPHTEDYGDTF. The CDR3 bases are TGTGCCAGCAGACCTCACACGGAGGACTATGGCGACACCTTC.

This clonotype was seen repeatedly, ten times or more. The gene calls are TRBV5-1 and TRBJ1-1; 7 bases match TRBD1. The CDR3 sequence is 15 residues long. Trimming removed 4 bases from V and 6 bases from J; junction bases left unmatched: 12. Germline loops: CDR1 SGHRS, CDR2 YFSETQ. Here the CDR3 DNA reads TGCGCCAGCAGCCCCCGACAGGGAGGAAATGCTGAAGCTTTCTTT. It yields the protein CASSPRQGGNAEAFF.

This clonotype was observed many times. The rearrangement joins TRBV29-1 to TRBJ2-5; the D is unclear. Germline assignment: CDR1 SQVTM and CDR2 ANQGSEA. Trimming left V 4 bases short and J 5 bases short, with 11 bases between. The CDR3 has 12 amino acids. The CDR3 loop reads CSVGFNRETQYF. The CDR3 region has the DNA TGCAGCGTTGGATTCAACCGGGAGACCCAGTACTTC.

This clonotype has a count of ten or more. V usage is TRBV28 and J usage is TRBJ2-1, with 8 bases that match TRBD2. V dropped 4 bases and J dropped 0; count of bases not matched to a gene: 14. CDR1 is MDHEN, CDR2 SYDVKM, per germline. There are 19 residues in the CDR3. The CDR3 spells CASSSPLYTSGNSYNEQFF. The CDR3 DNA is TGTGCCAGCAGTTCTCCGTTGTACACTAGCGGTAACTCCTACAATGAGCAGTTCTTC.

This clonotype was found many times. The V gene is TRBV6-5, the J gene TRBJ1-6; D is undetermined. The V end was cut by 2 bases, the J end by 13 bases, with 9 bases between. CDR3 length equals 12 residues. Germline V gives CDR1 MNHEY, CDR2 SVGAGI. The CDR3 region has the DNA TGTGCCAGCAGTTACCCTTTTGCTCCCCTCCACTTT. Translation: CASSYPFAPLHF.

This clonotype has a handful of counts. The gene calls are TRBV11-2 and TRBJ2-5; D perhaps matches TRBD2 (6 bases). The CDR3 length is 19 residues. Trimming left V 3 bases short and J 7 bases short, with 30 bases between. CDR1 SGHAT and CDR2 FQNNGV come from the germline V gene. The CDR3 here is CASSFGRVNLFWEARTQYF. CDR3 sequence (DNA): TGTGCCAGCAGCTTCGGAAGGGTTAACTTATTTTGGGAGGCAAGGACCCAGTACTTC.

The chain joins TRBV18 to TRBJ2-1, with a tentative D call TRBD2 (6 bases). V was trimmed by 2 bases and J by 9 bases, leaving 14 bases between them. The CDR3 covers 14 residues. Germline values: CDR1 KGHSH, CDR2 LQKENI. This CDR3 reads CASSPGGKGSEQFF. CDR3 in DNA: TGTGCCAGCTCACCAGGCGGGAAGGGAAGTGAGCAGTTCTTC.

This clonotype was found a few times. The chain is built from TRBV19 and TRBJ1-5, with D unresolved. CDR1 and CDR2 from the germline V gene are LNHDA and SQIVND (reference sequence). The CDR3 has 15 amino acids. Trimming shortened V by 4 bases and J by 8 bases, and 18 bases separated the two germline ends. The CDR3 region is CASSSSLVGWEPQHF. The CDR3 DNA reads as TGTGCCAGTAGTAGCTCGTTGGTTGGATGGGAGCCCCAGCATTTT.

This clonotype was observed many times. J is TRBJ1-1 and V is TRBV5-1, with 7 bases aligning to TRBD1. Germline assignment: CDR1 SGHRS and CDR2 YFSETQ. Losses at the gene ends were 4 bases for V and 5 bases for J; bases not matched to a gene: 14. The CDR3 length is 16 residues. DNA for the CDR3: TGCGCCAGCAGCCCTTTACAGGGGCCCATAGTGACTGAAGCTTTCTTT. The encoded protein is CASSPLQGPIVTEAFF.

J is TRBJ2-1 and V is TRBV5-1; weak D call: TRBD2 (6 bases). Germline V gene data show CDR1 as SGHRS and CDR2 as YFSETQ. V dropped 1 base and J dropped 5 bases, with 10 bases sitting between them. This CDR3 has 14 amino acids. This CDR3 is CASSLKAGHNEQFF. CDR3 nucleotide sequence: TGCGCCAGCAGCTTGAAGGCGGGACACAATGAGCAGTTCTTC.